A selection of T cell receptor beta chains follows, all from one sample in a study of blood T cell repertoires in COVID-19. The method was immunoSEQ multiplex PCR; TCRdb's version includes in-frame clones alone and lacks a portion of them. The table records 72,000 or so clones, approximately 85% of them present only once. Sequencing was carried out using peripheral blood. The receptors shown here come from a woman older than 75 with active or convalescent COVID-19. Each CDR3 is given with its conserved first and last residue. The D gene is left open where the match is weak. Only part of the rows carry a size: once, few, many, or a class if the clone is expanded.

V gene	J gene	D gene	clone size	CDR3 protein	CDR3 DNA
TRBV30	TRBJ2-1	TRBD2	once	CAWSVPGLVISNEQFF	TGTGCCTGGAGTGTACCGGGACTAGTCATATCGAATGAGCAGTTCTTC
TRBV5-4	TRBJ2-1	NA	NA	CASSSLIDRFNEQFF	TGTGCCAGCAGCTCTCTGATCGACAGATTCAATGAGCAGTTCTTC
TRBV5-8	TRBJ2-5	TRBD1	NA	CASSRDRPQETQYF	TGTGCCAGCAGCAGGGACAGGCCTCAAGAGACCCAGTACTTC
TRBV20-1	TRBJ2-5	NA	NA	CSARSRETQYF	TGCAGTGCTAGATCTAGAGAGACCCAGTACTTC
TRBV7-9	TRBJ2-3	NA	NA	CASSLGDSTDTQYF	TGTGCCAGCAGCTTGGGAGACAGCACAGATACGCAGTATTTT
TRBV4-1	TRBJ2-1	TRBD2	NA	CASSQVLGLSGGAYVYNEQFF	TGCGCCAGCAGCCAAGTACTGGGTCTAAGCGGGGGGGCCTATGTTTACAATGAGCAGTTCTTC
TRBV11-1	TRBJ2-5	NA	NA	CASSAAGAAQYF	TGTGCCAGCAGCGCCGCGGGGGCGGCCCAGTACTTC
TRBV14	TRBJ1-5	NA	few	CASSQGAGPGQPQHF	TGTGCCAGCAGCCAAGGTGCGGGGCCAGGGCAGCCCCAGCATTTT
TRBV7-3	TRBJ2-7	NA	NA	CASSIYRSSYEQYF	TGTGCCAGCAGCATATACAGGAGCTCCTACGAGCAGTACTTC
TRBV6-4	TRBJ1-2	NA	NA	CASSDAAGSGYTF	TGTGCCAGCAGTGACGCGGCCGGTTCTGGCTACACCTTC
TRBV6-2/TRBV6-3	TRBJ1-1	NA	once	CASSFHSNRVIPAFF	TGTGCCAGCAGTTTCCATTCGAACCGCGTCATACCGGCTTTCTTT
TRBV9	TRBJ2-2	NA	once	CASSVQGLPGELFF	TGTGCCAGCAGCGTCCAGGGGTTGCCCGGGGAGCTGTTTTTT